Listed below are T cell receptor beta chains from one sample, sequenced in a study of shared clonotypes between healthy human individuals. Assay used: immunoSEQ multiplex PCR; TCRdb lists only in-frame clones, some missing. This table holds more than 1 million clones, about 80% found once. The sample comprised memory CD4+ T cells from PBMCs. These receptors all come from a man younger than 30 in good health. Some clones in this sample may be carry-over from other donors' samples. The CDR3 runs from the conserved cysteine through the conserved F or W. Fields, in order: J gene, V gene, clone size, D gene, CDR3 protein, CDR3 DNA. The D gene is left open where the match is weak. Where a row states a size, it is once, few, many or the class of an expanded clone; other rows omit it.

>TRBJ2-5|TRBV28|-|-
CASRRAQAQETQYF
TGTGCCAGCAGGCGGGCGCAGGCCCAAGAGACCCAGTACTTC
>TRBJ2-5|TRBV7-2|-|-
CASSSRRGGETQYF
TGTGCCAGCAGCTCGCGACGGGGCGGGGAGACCCAGTACTTC
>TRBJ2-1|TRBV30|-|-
CAWSPDWGSEQFF
TGTGCCTGGAGTCCGGACTGGGGCAGCGAGCAGTTCTTC
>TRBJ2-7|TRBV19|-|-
CASTREHVGQYEQYF
TGTGCCAGTACGAGGGAACACGTGGGCCAATACGAGCAGTACTTC
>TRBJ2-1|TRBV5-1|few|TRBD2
CASSVGGGLAVYNEQFF
TGCGCCAGCAGCGTCGGAGGGGGACTAGCGGTATACAATGAGCAGTTCTTC
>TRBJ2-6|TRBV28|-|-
CASSKSTQGANVLTF
TGTGCCAGCAGTAAGAGCACGCAGGGGGCCAACGTCCTGACTTTC
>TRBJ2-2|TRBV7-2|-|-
CASSFRLANPGELFF
TGTGCCAGCAGCTTCCGGCTAGCGAATCCCGGGGAGCTGTTTTTT
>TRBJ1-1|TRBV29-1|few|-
CSVGAGAIEAFF
TGCAGCGTTGGGGCAGGCGCCATTGAAGCTTTCTTT
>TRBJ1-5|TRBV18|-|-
CASSPITANQPQHF
TGTGCCAGCTCACCAATAACGGCCAATCAGCCCCAGCATTTT
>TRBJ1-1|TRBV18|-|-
CASSHDSNTEAFF
TGTGCCAGCTCCCACGATTCGAACACTGAAGCTTTCTTT
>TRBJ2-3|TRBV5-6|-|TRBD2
CASSTRTSGSMSNTQYF
TGTGCCAGCAGCACGAGGACTAGCGGGAGTATGTCGAATACGCAGTATTTT
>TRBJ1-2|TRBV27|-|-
CASSFSGGYGYTF
TGTGCCAGCAGTTTCTCCGGGGGATATGGCTACACCTTC
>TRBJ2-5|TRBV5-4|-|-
CASSPTPSEETQYF
TGTGCCAGCAGCCCCACCCCTAGCGAAGAGACCCAGTACTTC
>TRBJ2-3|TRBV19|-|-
CASSIGAGTDTQYF
TGTGCCAGTAGTATAGGAGCGGGTACAGATACGCAGTATTTT
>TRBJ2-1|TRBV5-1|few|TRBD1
CASSLSDRGSKFF
TGCGCCAGCAGCTTATCAGACAGGGGTAGTAAGTTCTTC
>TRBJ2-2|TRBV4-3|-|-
CASSQEDWGNGELFF
TGCGCCAGCAGCCAAGAGGATTGGGGGAACGGGGAGCTGTTTTTT
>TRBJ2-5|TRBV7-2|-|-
CASSLARGETQYF
TGTGCCAGCAGCTTAGCTCGGGGAGAGACCCAGTACTTC
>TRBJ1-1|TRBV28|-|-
CASSSSAGRLGREAFF
-
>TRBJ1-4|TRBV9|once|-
CASQGSTNEKLFF
TGTGCCAGTCAGGGGTCCACTAATGAAAAACTGTTTTTT
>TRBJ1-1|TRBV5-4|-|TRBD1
CASSLGGQGSTEAFF
TGTGCCAGCAGCTTGGGCGGACAGGGGAGCACTGAAGCTTTCTTT
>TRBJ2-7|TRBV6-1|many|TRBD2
CASSVATSANSYEQYF
TGTGCCAGCAGTGTCGCCACTAGCGCCAACTCCTACGAGCAGTACTTC
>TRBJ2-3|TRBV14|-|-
CASSLPGAVDTQYF
TGTGCCAGCAGCCTCCCGGGAGCGGTAGATACGCAGTATTTT
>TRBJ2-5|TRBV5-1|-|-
CASSLQPSGGEETQYF
TGCGCCAGCAGCTTGCAGCCATCAGGAGGGGAAGAGACCCAGTACTTC
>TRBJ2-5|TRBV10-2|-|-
CASSFMGPQETQYF
TGCGCCAGCAGTTTTATGGGGCCACAAGAGACCCAGTACTTC
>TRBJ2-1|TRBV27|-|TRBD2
CASSFASGGGQFF
TGTGCCAGCAGTTTCGCTAGCGGAGGAGGTCAGTTCTTC
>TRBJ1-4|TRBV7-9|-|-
CASSDFGEKLFF
TGTGCCAGCAGCGACTTTGGTGAAAAACTGTTTTTT
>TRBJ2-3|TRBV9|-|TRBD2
CASSFRRGEDTQYF
TGTGCCAGCAGCTTTCGACGGGGGGAAGATACGCAGTATTTT
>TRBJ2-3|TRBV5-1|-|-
CASTLGAKSSTDTQYF
TGCGCCAGCACCCTGGGGGCCAAATCTAGCACAGATACGCAGTATTTT
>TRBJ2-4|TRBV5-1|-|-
CASSWRVAKNIQYF
TGCGCCAGCAGCTGGAGGGTAGCCAAAAACATTCAGTACTTC
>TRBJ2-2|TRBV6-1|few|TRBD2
CASRPAGAGELFF
TGTGCCAGCAGACCAGCGGGAGCCGGGGAGCTGTTTTTT
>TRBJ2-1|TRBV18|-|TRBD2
CASHGTRGASNEQFF
TGTGCCAGCCACGGGACGCGGGGGGCCTCCAATGAGCAGTTCTTC
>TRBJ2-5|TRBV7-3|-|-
CASSSQGPRPQETQYF
TGTGCCAGCAGCTCTCAAGGGCCGCGCCCACAAGAGACCCAGTACTTC
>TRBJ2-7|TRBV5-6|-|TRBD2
CASSWGLAGGLPYF
TGTGCCAGCAGTTGGGGACTAGCGGGAGGGCTGCCGTACTTC
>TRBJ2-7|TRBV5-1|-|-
CASSTSTAYSYEQYF
TGCGCCAGCAGCACAAGTACAGCGTACTCCTACGAGCAGTACTTC
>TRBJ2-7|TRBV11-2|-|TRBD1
CASSVRLTGASIYEQYF
TGTGCCAGCAGCGTAAGGCTAACAGGGGCTTCCATTTACGAGCAGTACTTC
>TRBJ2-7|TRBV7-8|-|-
CASSARRNSAYEQYF
TGTGCCAGCAGCGCACGTCGGAACAGCGCCTACGAGCAGTACTTC
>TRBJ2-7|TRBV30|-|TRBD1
CAWSYGTTGAYEQYF
TGTGCCTGGAGTTATGGTACGACAGGGGCCTACGAGCAGTACTTC
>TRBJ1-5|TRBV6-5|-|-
CASSYGDGSNQPQHF
TGTGCCAGCAGTTACGGGGACGGTAGCAATCAGCCCCAGCATTTT
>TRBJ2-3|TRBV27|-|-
CASKDPGTFTDTQYF
TGTGCCAGCAAGGACCCCGGGACGTTTACAGATACGCAGTATTTT
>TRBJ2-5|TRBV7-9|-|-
CASRPATGGEGETQYF
TGTGCCAGCAGACCTGCCACCGGGGGAGAGGGAGAGACCCAGTACTTC
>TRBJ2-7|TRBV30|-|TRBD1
CAWSGTGGIRQYF
TGTGCCTGGAGTGGGACAGGGGGCATAAGGCAGTACTTC